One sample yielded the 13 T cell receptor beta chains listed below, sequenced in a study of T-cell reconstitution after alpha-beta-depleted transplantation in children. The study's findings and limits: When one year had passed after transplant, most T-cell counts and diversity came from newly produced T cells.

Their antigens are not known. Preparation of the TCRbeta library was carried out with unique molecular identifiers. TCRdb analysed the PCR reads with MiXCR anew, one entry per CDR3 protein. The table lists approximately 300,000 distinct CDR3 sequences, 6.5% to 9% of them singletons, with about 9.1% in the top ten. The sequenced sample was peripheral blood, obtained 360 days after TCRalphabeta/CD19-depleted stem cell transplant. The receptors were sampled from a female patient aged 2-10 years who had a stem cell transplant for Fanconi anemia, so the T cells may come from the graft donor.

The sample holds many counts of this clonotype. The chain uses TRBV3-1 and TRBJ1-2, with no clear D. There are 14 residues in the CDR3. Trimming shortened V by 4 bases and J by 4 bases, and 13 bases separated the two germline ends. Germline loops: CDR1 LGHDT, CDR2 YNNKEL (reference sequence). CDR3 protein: CASSPQVSGYGYTF. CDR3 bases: TGTGCCAGCAGCCCCCAAGTGAGTGGCTATGGCTACACCTTC.

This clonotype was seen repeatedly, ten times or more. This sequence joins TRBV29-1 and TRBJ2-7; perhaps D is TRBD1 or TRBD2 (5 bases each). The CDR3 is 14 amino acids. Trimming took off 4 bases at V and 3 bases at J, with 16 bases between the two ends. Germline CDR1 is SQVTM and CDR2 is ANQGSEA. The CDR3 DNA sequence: TGCAGCGTTGTCTATCGGGACGTAATCTACGAGCAGTACTTC. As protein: CSVVYRDVIYEQYF.

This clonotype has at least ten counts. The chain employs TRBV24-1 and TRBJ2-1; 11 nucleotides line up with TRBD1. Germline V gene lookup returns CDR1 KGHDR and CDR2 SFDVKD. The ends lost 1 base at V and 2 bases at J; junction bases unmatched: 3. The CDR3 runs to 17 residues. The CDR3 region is CATSDFRTGGAYNEQFF. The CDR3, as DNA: TGTGCCACCAGTGATTTTAGGACAGGGGGCGCCTACAATGAGCAGTTCTTC.

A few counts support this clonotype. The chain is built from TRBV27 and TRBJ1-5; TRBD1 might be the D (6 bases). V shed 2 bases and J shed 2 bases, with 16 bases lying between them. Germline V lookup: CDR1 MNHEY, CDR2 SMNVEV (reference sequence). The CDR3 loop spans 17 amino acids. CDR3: CASSLVAGVKGNQPQHF. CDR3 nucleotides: TGTGCCAGCAGTTTAGTCGCAGGGGTGAAGGGCAATCAGCCCCAGCATTTT.

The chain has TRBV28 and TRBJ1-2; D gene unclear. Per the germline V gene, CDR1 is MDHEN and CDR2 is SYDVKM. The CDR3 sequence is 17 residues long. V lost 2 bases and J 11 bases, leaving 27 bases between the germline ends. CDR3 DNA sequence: TGTGCCAGCAGTTTAAACTTGAGGCTTTCGGGGATTGAGGGTTACACCTTC. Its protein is CASSLNLRLSGIEGYTF.

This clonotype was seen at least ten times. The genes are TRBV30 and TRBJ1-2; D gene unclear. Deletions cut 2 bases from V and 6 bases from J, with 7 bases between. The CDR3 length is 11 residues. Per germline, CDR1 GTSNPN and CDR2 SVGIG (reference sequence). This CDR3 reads CAWSLSNGYTF. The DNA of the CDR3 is TGTGCCTGGAGTTTGAGCAATGGCTACACCTTC.

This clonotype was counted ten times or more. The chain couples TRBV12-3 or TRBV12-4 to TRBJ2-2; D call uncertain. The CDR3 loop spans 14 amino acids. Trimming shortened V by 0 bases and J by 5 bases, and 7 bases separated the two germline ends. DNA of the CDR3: TGTGCCAGCAGTTTAGCGGCCCCAACCGGGGAGCTGTTTTTT. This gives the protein CASSLAAPTGELFF.

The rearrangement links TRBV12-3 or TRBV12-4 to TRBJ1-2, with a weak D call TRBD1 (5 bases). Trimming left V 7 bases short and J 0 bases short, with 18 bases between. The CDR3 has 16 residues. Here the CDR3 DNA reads TGTGCCAGCACTCCCGGAATGGGACGAGCTAACTATGGCTACACCTTC. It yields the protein CASTPGMGRANYGYTF.

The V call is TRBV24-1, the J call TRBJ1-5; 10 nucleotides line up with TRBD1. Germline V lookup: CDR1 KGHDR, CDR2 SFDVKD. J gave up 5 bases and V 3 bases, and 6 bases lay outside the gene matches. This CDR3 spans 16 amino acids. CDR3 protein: CATSDPRTGGDQPQHF. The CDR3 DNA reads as TGTGCCACCAGTGATCCGAGGACAGGGGGGGATCAGCCCCAGCATTTT.

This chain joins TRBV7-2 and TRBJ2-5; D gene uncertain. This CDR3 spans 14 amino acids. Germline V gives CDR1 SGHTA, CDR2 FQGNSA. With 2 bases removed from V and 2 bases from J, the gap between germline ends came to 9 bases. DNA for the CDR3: TGTGCCAGCAGCTTATCTCCAGGACAAGAGACCCAGTACTTC. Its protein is CASSLSPGQETQYF.

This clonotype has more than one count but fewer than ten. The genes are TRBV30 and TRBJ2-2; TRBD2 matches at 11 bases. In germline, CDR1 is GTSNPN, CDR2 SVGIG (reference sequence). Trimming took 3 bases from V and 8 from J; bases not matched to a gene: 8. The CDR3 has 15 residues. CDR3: CAWSTFPSGRGELFF. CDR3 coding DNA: TGTGCCTGGAGCACCTTCCCTAGCGGGAGGGGGGAGCTGTTTTTT. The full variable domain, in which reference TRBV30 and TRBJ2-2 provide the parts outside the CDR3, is SQTIHQWPATLVQPVGSPLSLECTVEGTSNPNLYWYRQAAGRGLQLLFYSVGIGQISSEVPQNLSASRPQDRQFILSSKKLLLSDSGFYLCAWSTFPSGRGELFFGEGSRLTVL.

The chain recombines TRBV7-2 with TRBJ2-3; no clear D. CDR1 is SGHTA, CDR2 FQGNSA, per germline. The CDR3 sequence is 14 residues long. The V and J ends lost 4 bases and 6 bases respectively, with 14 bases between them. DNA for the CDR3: TGTGCCAGCAGCTCCAAACTGTCCTGGGATACGCAGTATTTT. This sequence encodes CASSSKLSWDTQYF.

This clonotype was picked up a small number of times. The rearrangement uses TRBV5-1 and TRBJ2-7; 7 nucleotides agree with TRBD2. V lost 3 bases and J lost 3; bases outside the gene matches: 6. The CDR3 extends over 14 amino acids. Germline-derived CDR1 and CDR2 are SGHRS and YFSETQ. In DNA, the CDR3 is TGCGCCAGCAGCTCCGTCGGGGGGTACTACGAGCAGTACTTC. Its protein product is CASSSVGGYYEQYF.